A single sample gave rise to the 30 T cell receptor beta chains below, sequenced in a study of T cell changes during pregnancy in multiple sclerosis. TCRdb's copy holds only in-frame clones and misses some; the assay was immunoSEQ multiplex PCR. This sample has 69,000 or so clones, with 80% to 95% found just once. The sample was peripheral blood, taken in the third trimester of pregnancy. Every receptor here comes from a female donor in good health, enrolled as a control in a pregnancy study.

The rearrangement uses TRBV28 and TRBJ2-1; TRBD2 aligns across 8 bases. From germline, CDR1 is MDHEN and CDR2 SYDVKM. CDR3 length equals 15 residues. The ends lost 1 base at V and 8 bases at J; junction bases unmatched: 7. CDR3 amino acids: CASSLFGTSNHEQFF. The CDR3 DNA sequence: TGTGCCAGCAGTTTATTTGGGACTAGTAACCATGAGCAGTTCTTC.

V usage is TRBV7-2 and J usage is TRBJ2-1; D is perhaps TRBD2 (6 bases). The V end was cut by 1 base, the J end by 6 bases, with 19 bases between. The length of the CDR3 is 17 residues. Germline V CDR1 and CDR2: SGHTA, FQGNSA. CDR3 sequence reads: CASSLGPGTPPSNEQFF. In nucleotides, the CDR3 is TGTGCCAGCAGCTTAGGCCCCGGGACTCCACCATCCAATGAGCAGTTCTTC.

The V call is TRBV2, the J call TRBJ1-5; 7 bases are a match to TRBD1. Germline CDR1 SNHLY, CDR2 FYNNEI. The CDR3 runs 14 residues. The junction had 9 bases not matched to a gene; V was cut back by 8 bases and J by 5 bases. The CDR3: CASSQGQGDQPQHF. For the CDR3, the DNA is TGTGCCAGCTCCCAGGGGCAGGGGGATCAGCCCCAGCATTTT.

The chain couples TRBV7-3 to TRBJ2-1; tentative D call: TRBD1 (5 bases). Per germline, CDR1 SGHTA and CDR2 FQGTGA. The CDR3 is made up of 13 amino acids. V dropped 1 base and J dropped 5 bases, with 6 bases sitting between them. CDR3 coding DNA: TGTGCCAGCAGCTTAAGGGGCGACAATGAGCAGTTCTTC. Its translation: CASSLRGDNEQFF.

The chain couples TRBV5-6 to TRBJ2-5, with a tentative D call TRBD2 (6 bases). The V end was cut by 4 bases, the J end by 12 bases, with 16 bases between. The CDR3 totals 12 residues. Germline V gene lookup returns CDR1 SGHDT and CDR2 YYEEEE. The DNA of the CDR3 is TGTGCCAGCAGCCACCCCCCGTGGGGGGAGTACTTC. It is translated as CASSHPPWGEYF.

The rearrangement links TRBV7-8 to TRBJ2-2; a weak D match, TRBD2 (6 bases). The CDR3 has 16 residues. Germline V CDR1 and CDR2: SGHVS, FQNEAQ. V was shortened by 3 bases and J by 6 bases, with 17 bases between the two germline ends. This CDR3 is CASSLVGLPGAGELFF. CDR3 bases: TGTGCCAGCAGCTTGGTGGGACTCCCTGGCGCCGGGGAGCTGTTTTTT.

CDR3 in DNA: TGTGCCAGCAGCCAAGCTAAGGGGGCTAACTATGGCTACACCTTC. This sequence encodes CASSQAKGANYGYTF. V usage is TRBV4-2 and J usage is TRBJ1-2; perhaps TRBD1 as D (6 bases). The CDR3 has 15 amino acids. Trimming took 1 base from V and 0 from J, leaving 9 bases between them. CDR1 and CDR2 (germline): LGHNA, YNFKEQ.

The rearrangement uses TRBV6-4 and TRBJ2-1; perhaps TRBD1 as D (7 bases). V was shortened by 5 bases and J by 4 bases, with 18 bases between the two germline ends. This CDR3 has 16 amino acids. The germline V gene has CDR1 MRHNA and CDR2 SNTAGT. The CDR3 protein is CASSPLGGGSYNEQFF. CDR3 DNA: TGTGCCAGCAGTCCTCTAGGAGGGGGCTCATACAATGAGCAGTTCTTC.

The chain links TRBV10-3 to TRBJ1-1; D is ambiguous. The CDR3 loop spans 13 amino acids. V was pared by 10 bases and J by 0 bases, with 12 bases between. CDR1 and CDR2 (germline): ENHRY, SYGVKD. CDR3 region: CARKETLNTEAFF. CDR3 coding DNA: TGTGCCAGAAAAGAAACATTGAACACTGAAGCTTTCTTT.

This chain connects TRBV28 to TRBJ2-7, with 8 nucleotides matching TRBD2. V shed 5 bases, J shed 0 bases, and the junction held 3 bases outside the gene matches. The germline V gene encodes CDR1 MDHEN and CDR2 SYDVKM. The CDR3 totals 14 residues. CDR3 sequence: CASSGGGSSYEQYF. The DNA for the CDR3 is TGTGCCAGCAGTGGCGGGGGGAGCTCCTACGAGCAGTACTTC.

This CDR3 reads CASSNAGNTIYF. The DNA of the CDR3 is TGTGCCAGCAGCAACGCTGGAAACACCATATATTTT. The J gene is TRBJ1-3, the V gene TRBV21-1. TRBV21-1 is annotated as a pseudogene. This CDR3 comprises 12 residues.

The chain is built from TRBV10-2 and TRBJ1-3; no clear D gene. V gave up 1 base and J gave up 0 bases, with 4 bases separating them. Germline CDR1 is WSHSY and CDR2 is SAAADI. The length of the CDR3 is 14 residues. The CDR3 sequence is CASSEFRSGNTIYF. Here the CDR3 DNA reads TGCGCCAGCAGTGAGTTCCGCTCTGGAAACACCATATATTTT.

CDR3: CASSFNPQPGANVLTF. The DNA of the CDR3 is TGTGCCAGCAGCTTCAACCCACAGCCTGGGGCCAACGTCCTGACTTTC. The chain recombines TRBV7-9 with TRBJ2-6, with D uncertain. From germline, CDR1 is SEHNR and CDR2 FQNEAQ (reference sequence). The CDR3 is 16 residues long. Trimming removed 3 bases at V and 2 bases at J, with 11 bases between.

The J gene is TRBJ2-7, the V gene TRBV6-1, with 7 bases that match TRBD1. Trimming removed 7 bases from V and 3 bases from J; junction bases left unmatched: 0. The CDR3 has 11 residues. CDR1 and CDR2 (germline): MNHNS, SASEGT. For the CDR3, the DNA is TGTGCCAGCAACAGGGGCTACGAGCAGTACTTC. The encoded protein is CASNRGYEQYF.

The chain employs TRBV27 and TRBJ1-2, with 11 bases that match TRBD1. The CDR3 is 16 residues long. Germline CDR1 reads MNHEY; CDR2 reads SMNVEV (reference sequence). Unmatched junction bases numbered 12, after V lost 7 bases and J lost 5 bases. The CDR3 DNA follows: TGTGCCAGCAAACGGACAGGGGGCGAGGGGGTATATGGCTACACCTTC. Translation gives CASKRTGGEGVYGYTF.

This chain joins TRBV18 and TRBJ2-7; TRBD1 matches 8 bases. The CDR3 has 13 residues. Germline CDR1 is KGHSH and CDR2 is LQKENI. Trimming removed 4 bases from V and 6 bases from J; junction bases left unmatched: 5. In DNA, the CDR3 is TGTGCCAGCTCACTCGGACAGGGAAGCGAGCAGTACTTC. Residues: CASSLGQGSEQYF.

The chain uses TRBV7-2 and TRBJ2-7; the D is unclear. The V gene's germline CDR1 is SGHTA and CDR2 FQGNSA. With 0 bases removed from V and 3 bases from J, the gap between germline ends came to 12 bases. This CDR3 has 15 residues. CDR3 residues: CASSLAVQEFYEQYF. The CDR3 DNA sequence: TGTGCCAGCAGCTTAGCGGTGCAGGAATTCTACGAGCAGTACTTC.

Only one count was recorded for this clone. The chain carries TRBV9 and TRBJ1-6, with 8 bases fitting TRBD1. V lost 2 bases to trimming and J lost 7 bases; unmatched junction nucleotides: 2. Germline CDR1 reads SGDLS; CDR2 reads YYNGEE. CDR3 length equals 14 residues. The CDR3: CASSVTGENSPLHF. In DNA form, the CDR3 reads TGTGCCAGCAGCGTGACAGGGGAAAATTCACCCCTCCACTTT.

CDR3 residues: CASSRQGKDGYTF. In DNA, the CDR3 is TGTGCCAGCAGTAGACAGGGGAAGGATGGCTACACCTTC. The J gene is TRBJ1-2, the V gene TRBV2; 8 nucleotides agree with TRBD1. Germline CDR1 SNHLY, CDR2 FYNNEI. Trimming took 5 bases from V and 6 from J; bases not matched to a gene: 5. CDR3 length: 13 residues.

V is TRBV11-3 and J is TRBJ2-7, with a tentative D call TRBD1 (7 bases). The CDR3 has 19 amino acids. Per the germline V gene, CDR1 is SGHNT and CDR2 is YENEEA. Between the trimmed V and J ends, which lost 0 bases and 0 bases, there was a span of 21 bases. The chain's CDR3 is CASSLDRQPGGQYSYEQYF. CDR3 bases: TGTGCCAGCAGCTTAGACCGACAGCCCGGGGGACAGTACTCCTACGAGCAGTACTTC.

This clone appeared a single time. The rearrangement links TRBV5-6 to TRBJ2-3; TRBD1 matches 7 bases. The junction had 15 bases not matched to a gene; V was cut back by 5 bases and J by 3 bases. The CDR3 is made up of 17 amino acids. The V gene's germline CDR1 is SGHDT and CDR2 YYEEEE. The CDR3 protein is CASSNYRGRWGTDTQYF. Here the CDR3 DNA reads TGTGCCAGCAGTAATTACAGGGGCAGGTGGGGAACAGATACGCAGTATTTT.

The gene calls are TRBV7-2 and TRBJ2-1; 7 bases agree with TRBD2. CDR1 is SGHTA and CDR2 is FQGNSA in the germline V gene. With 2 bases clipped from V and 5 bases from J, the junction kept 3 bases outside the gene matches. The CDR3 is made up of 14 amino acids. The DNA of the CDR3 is TGTGCCAGCAGCTTATCAGCGGGAAACAATGAGCAGTTCTTC. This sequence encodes CASSLSAGNNEQFF.

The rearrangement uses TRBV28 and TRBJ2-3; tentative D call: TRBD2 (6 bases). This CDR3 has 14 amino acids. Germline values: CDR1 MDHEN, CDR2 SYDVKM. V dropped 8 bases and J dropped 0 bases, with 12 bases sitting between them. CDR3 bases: TGTGCCAGCGCCTGGGACTCAAGCACAGATACGCAGTATTTT. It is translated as CASAWDSSTDTQYF. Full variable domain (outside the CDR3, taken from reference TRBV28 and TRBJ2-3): DVKVTQSSRYLVKRTGEKVFLECVQDMDHENMFWYRQDPGLGLRLIYFSYDVKMKEKGDIPEGYSVSREKKERFSLILESASTNQTSMYLCASAWDSSTDTQYFGPGTRLTVL.

Here the CDR3 reads CASRLDRNYGYTF. CDR3 DNA sequence: TGTGCCAGCCGATTGGACAGGAACTATGGCTACACCTTC. The rearrangement uses TRBV6-5 and TRBJ1-2; 7 bases match TRBD1. Unmatched junction bases numbered 5, after V lost 8 bases and J lost 2 bases. The CDR3 is 13 amino acids. Looked up from germline, CDR1 is MNHEY and CDR2 is SVGAGI.

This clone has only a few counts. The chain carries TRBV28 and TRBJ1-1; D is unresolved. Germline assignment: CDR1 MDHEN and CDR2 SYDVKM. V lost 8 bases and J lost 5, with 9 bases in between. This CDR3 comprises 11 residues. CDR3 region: CASWSETEAFF. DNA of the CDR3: TGTGCCAGCTGGTCGGAGACTGAAGCTTTCTTT. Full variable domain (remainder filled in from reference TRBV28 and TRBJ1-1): DVKVTQSSRYLVKRTGEKVFLECVQDMDHENMFWYRQDPGLGLRLIYFSYDVKMKEKGDIPEGYSVSREKKERFSLILESASTNQTSMYLCASWSETEAFFGQGTRLTVV.

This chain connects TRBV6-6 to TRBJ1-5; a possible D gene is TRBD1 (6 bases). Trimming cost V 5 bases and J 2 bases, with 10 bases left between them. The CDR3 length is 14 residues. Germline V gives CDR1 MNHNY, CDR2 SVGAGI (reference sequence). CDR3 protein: CASSHRVGNQPQHF. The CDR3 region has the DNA TGTGCCAGCAGTCACAGGGTCGGCAATCAGCCCCAGCATTTT.

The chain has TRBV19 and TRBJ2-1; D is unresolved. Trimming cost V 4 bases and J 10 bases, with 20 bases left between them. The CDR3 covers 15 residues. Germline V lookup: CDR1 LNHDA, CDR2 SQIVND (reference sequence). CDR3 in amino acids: CASSKLDTDSREQFF. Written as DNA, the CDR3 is TGTGCCAGTAGTAAGCTCGACACCGATTCAAGGGAGCAGTTCTTC. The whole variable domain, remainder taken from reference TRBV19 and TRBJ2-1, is DGGITQSPKYLFRKEGQNVTLSCEQNLNHDAMYWYRQDPGQGLRLIYYSQIVNDFQKGDIAEGYSVSREKKESFPLTVTSAQKNPTAFYLCASSKLDTDSREQFFGPGTRLTVL.

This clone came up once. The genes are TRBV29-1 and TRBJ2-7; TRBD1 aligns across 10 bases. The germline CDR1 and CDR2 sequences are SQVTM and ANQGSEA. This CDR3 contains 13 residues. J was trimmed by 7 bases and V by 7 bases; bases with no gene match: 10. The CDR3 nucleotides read TGCAGCGCACCGGGACAGGGGTCCGGGGAGCAGTACTTC. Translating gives CSAPGQGSGEQYF.

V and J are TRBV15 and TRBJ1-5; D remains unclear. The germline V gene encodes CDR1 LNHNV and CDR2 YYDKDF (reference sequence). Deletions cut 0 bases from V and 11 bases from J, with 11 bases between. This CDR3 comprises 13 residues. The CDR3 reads CATSRDPAGSQHF. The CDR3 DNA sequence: TGTGCCACCAGCAGAGACCCCGCGGGGTCCCAGCATTTT.

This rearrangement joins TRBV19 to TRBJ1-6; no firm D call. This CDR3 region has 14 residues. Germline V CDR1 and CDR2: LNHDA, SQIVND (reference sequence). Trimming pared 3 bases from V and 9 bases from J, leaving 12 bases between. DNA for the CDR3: TGTGCCAGTAGTATTGAGGGCCTGATTTCACCCCTCCACTTT. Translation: CASSIEGLISPLHF.